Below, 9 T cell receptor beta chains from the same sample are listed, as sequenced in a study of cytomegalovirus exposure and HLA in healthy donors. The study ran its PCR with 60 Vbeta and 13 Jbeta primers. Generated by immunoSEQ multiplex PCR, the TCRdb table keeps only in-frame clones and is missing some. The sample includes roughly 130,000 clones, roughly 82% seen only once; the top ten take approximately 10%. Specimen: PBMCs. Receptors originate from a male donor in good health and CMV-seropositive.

The CDR3 DNA reads TGTGCCAGCAGTTTAAACAGGGTGTCTGAAGCTTTCTTT. This translates into CASSLNRVSEAFF. The rearrangement uses TRBV28 and TRBJ1-1; TRBD1 is a possible D gene (6 bases). Germline lookup yields CDR1 MDHEN and CDR2 SYDVKM. This CDR3 spans 13 amino acids. Between the trimmed V and J ends, which lost 2 bases and 6 bases, there was a span of 10 bases. The variable domain in full, with the rest retrieved from reference TRBV28 and TRBJ1-1, is DVKVTQSSRYLVKRTGEKVFLECVQDMDHENMFWYRQDPGLGLRLIYFSYDVKMKEKGDIPEGYSVSREKKERFSLILESASTNQTSMYLCASSLNRVSEAFFGQGTRLTVV.

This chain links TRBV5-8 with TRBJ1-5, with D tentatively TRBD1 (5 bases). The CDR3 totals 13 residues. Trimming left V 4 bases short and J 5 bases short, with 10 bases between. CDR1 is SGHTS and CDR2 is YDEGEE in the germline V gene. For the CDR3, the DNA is TGTGCCAGCAGCCAGACCAGGGATCAGCCCCAGCATTTT. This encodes CASSQTRDQPQHF. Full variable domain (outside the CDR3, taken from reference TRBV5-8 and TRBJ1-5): EAGVTQSPTHLIKTRGQQATLRCSPISGHTSVYWYQQALGLGLQFLLWYDEGEERNRGNFPPRFSGRQFPNYSSELNVNALELEDSALYLCASSQTRDQPQHFGDGTRLSIL.

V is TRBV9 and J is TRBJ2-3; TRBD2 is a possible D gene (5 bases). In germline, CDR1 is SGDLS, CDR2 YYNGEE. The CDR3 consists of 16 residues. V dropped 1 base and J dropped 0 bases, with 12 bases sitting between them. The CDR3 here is CASSVRGGVSTDTQYF. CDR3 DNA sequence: TGTGCCAGCAGCGTACGGGGTGGGGTTAGCACAGATACGCAGTATTTT.

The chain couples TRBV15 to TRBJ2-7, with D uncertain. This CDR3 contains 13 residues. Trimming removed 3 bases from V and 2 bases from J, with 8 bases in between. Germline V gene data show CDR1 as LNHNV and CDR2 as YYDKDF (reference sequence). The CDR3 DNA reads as TGTGCCACCAGCAGCGCTCGAGCCTACGAGCAGTACTTC. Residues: CATSSARAYEQYF. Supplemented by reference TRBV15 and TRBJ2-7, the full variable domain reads DAMVIQNPRYQVTQFGKPVTLSCSQTLNHNVMYWYQQKSSQAPKLLFHYYDKDFNNEADTPDNFQSRRPNTSFCFLDIRSPGLGDTAMYLCATSSARAYEQYFGPGTRLTVT.

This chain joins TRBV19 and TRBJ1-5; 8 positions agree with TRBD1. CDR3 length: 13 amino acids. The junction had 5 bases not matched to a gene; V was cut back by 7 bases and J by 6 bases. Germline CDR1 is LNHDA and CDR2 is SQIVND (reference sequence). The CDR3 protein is CASTGRGPQPQHF. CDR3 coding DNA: TGTGCCAGTACCGGCAGGGGGCCTCAGCCCCAGCATTTT.

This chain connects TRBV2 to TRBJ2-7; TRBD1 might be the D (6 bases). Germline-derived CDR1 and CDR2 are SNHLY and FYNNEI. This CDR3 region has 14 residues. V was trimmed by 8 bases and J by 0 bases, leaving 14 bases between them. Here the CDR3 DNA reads TGTGCCAGCTCCCGGACAGAAGACTCCTACGAGCAGTACTTC. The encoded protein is CASSRTEDSYEQYF.

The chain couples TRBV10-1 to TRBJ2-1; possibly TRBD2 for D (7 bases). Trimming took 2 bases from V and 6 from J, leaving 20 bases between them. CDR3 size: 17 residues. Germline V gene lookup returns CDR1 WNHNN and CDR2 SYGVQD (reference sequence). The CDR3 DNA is TGCGCCAGCAGTGAGGACCCCGGGGGGCGAGATTGCAATGAGCAGTTCTTC. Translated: CASSEDPGGRDCNEQFF.

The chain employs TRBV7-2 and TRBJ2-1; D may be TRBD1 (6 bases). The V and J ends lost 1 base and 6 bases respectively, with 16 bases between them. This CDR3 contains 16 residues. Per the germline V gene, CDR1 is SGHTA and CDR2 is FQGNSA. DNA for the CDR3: TGTGCCAGCAGCTTAGATTGGGGGCGGGCTGGCAATGAGCAGTTCTTC. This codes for CASSLDWGRAGNEQFF.

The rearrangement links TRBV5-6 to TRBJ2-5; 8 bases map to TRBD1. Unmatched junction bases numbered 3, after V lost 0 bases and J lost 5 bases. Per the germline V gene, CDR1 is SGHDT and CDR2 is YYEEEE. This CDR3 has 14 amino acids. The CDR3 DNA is TGTGCCAGCAGCTTGGCGACAGGGGTGGAGACCCAGTACTTC. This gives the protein CASSLATGVETQYF.